The 32 T cell receptor beta chains below all came from one sample that was sequenced in a study of blood T cell repertoires in COVID-19. This table comes from immunoSEQ multiplex PCR, and its TCRdb copy is limited to in-frame clones, with some not included. This sample yields tens of thousands of clones, of which approximately 90% are seen a single time; around 3.6% belongs to the top ten. Sequenced material: peripheral blood. These TCRs come from a man between 60 and 75 years old with acute or convalescent COVID-19.

The rearrangement links TRBV19 to TRBJ1-5, with D possibly TRBD1 on 5 matching bases. Germline CDR1 LNHDA, CDR2 SQIVND (reference sequence). There are 16 residues in the CDR3. V was pared by 3 bases and J by 4 bases, with 16 bases between. CDR3: CASSIGRGGGNQPQHF. Written as DNA, the CDR3 is TGTGCCAGTAGTATCGGACGGGGTGGGGGGAATCAGCCCCAGCATTTT. The complete variable domain, with remaining parts taken from reference TRBV19 and TRBJ1-5, reads DGGITQSPKYLFRKEGQNVTLSCEQNLNHDAMYWYRQDPGQGLRLIYYSQIVNDFQKGDIAEGYSVSREKKESFPLTVTSAQKNPTAFYLCASSIGRGGGNQPQHFGDGTRLSIL.

This clone appeared once. This chain uses TRBV9 with TRBJ1-4; possibly TRBD1 for D (5 bases). The CDR3 runs 14 residues. The germline V gene encodes CDR1 SGDLS and CDR2 YYNGEE. Trimming took off 3 bases at V and 5 bases at J, with 11 bases between the two ends. The CDR3 region has the DNA TGTGCCAGCAGCGAAAGGGGTTTGAATGAAAAACTGTTTTTT. Translating it yields CASSERGLNEKLFF.

This chain joins TRBV24-1 and TRBJ2-5, with 10 bases aligning to TRBD1. The CDR3 totals 14 residues. Germline V gives CDR1 KGHDR, CDR2 SFDVKD. The trim removed 4 bases at V and 9 bases at J, leaving 7 bases unmatched. The CDR3 DNA follows: TGTGCCACCAGTGACCCGACAGGGGGCGAGGCCCAGTACTTC. It translates to CATSDPTGGEAQYF.

The chain links TRBV7-9 to TRBJ2-2; TRBD2 matches 11 bases. Germline V gives CDR1 SEHNR, CDR2 FQNEAQ (reference sequence). V shed 6 bases, J shed 7 bases, and the junction held 10 bases outside the gene matches. The CDR3 is 16 amino acids. The CDR3 loop reads CASRKSTSGKSGELFF. The DNA for the CDR3 is TGTGCCAGCAGGAAATCGACTAGCGGGAAGAGCGGGGAGCTGTTTTTT.

With respect to this clone: The limits of the CDR3 on the DNA are not certain, so only TCRdb's listed CDR3 is given. The gene calls are TRBV27 and TRBJ1-5; TRBD1, the table's D call, was not compared with the DNA. 17 amino acids form the CDR3, both terminal residues included. Germline CDR1 reads MNHEY; CDR2 reads SMNVEV (reference sequence). The CDR3 is CASSSSTDYYSNQPQHF.

V usage is TRBV29-1 and J usage is TRBJ2-3, with 14 bases matching TRBD2. Germline trimming cut 6 bases from V and 2 bases from J; bases unmatched to any gene: 4. The CDR3 runs to 15 residues. Germline V gene data show CDR1 as SQVTM and CDR2 as ANQGSEA. CDR3 sequence reads: CSVWTSGRNTDTQYF. In DNA form, the CDR3 reads TGCAGCGTATGGACTAGCGGGAGGAACACAGATACGCAGTATTTT.

The chain couples TRBV23-1 to TRBJ2-7, with D perhaps TRBD1 (5 bases). TRBV23-1 is known as an ORF, though its function is uncertain. The CDR3 consists of 16 residues. Trimming shortened V by 6 bases and J by 0 bases, and 18 bases separated the two germline ends. The CDR3 sequence: CASSRNRHLNSYEQYF. DNA of the CDR3: TGCGCCAGCAGCCGGAACAGGCACCTCAACTCCTACGAGCAGTACTTC.

V is TRBV24-1 and J is TRBJ2-7; 9 nucleotides agree with TRBD2. Trimming cost V 1 base and J 3 bases; bases outside gene matches: 3. The CDR3 extends over 15 amino acids. Germline V gene data show CDR1 as KGHDR and CDR2 as SFDVKD. CDR3 DNA: TGTGCCACCAGTGATTTTGGTAGCGGGAGCTACGAGCAGTACTTC. Protein sequence: CATSDFGSGSYEQYF.

The chain is built from TRBV7-8 and TRBJ2-7, with no clear D. V was trimmed by 3 bases and J by 7 bases, leaving 19 bases between them. The CDR3 is 15 amino acids. Germline V lookup: CDR1 SGHVS, CDR2 FQNEAQ. The CDR3 DNA is TGTGCCAGCAGCTTTGCATCAGGTACCCTCCAGGAGCAGTACTTC. It translates to CASSFASGTLQEQYF. Variable domain in full (rest from reference TRBV7-8 and TRBJ2-7): GAGVSQSPRYKVAKRGQDVALRCDPISGHVSLFWYQQALGQGPEFLTYFQNEAQLDKSGLPSDRFFAERPEGSVSTLKIQRTQQEDSAVYLCASSFASGTLQEQYFGPGTRLTVT.

The chain carries TRBV12-3 or TRBV12-4 and TRBJ1-4; D may be TRBD1 (6 bases). This CDR3 comprises 13 residues. V gave up 3 bases and J gave up 8 bases, with 10 bases separating them. CDR3 coding DNA: TGTGCCAGCAGTTTGAGGGACACCGAAAAACTGTTTTTT. This translates into CASSLRDTEKLFF.

V gene TRBV6-4 combines with J gene TRBJ2-1; D ambiguous. V gave up 3 bases and J gave up 10 bases, with 13 bases separating them. The germline V gene encodes CDR1 MRHNA and CDR2 SNTAGT. The CDR3 totals 13 residues. The CDR3: CASSEERELEQFF. The CDR3 DNA sequence: TGTGCCAGCAGTGAAGAACGTGAACTAGAGCAGTTCTTC.

This chain links TRBV3-1 (or the pseudogene TRBV3-2) with TRBJ1-2; a weak D match, TRBD1 (5 bases). CDR1 and CDR2 from the germline V gene are LGHDT and YNNKEL (reference sequence). The CDR3 is 16 amino acids. The V gene lost 2 bases and the J gene lost 4 bases, with 17 bases spanning the gap. CDR3: CASSQPAGSTVYGYTF. The DNA for the CDR3 is TGTGCCAGCAGCCAACCCGCAGGGTCCACTGTCTATGGCTACACCTTC.

The V call is TRBV10-3, the J call TRBJ1-1; 7 bases are shared with TRBD1. There are 12 residues in the CDR3. Germline values: CDR1 ENHRY, CDR2 SYGVKD. V dropped 6 bases and J dropped 5; count of bases not matched to a gene: 3. CDR3 amino acids: CAIRAQGTEAFF. In DNA, the CDR3 is TGTGCCATCAGGGCACAGGGGACTGAAGCTTTCTTT.

The chain recombines TRBV5-4 with TRBJ2-1, with no clear D. V was trimmed by 3 bases and J by 7 bases, leaving 14 bases between them. This CDR3 has 14 residues. Per the germline V gene, CDR1 is SGHNT and CDR2 is YYREEE (reference sequence). DNA for the CDR3: TGTGCCAGCAGCTCCCCTTGGGCTGAGAATGAGCAGTTCTTC. Its translation: CASSSPWAENEQFF.

This chain joins TRBV29-1 and TRBJ2-6, with no clear D. This CDR3 is 15 amino acids long. Germline loops: CDR1 SQVTM, CDR2 ANQGSEA. The V end was cut by 8 bases, the J end by 1 base, with 15 bases between. DNA of the CDR3: TGCAGCATTCCTCGGTTGCGTTCTGGGGCCAACGTCCTGACTTTC. This gives the protein CSIPRLRSGANVLTF.

V usage is TRBV6-5 and J usage is TRBJ2-4; unclear D gene. The germline CDR1 and CDR2 sequences are MNHEY and SVGAGI. The CDR3 length is 13 residues. V lost 5 bases, J lost 0 bases, and 5 bases lay in between. CDR3 sequence reads: CASSQIAKNIQYF. The CDR3 coding sequence is TGTGCCAGCAGTCAGATAGCCAAAAACATTCAGTACTTC.

This sequence joins TRBV2 and TRBJ2-5; D is ambiguous. Germline V gene sequence: CDR1 SNHLY, CDR2 FYNNEI. The CDR3 has 11 amino acids. Trimming left V 9 bases short and J 0 bases short, with 5 bases between. The CDR3 reads CARQYQETQYF. The DNA for the CDR3 is TGTGCCAGACAGTACCAAGAGACCCAGTACTTC.

The chain combines TRBV7-6 with TRBJ2-5; 9 bases agree with TRBD1. The CDR3 spans 15 residues. The trim removed 3 bases at V and 1 base at J, leaving 3 bases unmatched. The V gene's germline CDR1 is SGHVS and CDR2 FNYEAQ. The CDR3 sequence: CASSLDRGPQETQYF. As DNA, the CDR3 is TGTGCCAGCAGCTTGGACAGGGGACCCCAAGAGACCCAGTACTTC.

The chain employs TRBV6-5 and TRBJ1-4, with TRBD1 matching 7 bases. The CDR3 is made up of 13 amino acids. Germline CDR1 and CDR2: MNHEY and SVGAGI. After removal of 7 bases from V and 7 bases from J, the junction contained 6 bases not matched to a gene. Here the CDR3 reads CASKTGATEKLFF. DNA for the CDR3: TGTGCCAGCAAAACAGGGGCAACTGAAAAACTGTTTTTT.

The chain links TRBV30 to TRBJ1-2, with 8 bases lining up with TRBD1. Germline values: CDR1 GTSNPN, CDR2 SVGIG (reference sequence). The J segment lost 6 bases and the V segment lost 2 bases, leaving 11 bases of the junction unmatched. The CDR3 runs 15 residues. DNA of the CDR3: TGTGCCTGGAGTAGGCCGGACAGGGAGGGGAATGGCTACACCTTC. Amino acid sequence: CAWSRPDREGNGYTF.

This chain links TRBV23-1 with TRBJ1-2, with 7 bases fitting TRBD1. TRBV23-1 is an ORF, with its function uncertain. V lost 3 bases and J lost 12; bases outside the gene matches: 13. The CDR3 sequence is 14 residues long. The CDR3 DNA is TGCGCCAGCAGTCAGGCGACAGGGCGGACTCCAAACACCTTC. Its translation is CASSQATGRTPNTF.

V is TRBV7-2 and J is TRBJ2-1; 10 bases are shared with TRBD2. Germline V gene lookup returns CDR1 SGHTA and CDR2 FQGNSA. The CDR3 totals 18 residues. V gave up 1 base and J gave up 6 bases; unmatched junction bases: 12. CDR3 region: CASSLVSSGRLMGNEQFF. In nucleotides, the CDR3 is TGTGCCAGCAGCTTAGTGTCTAGCGGGAGATTAATGGGCAATGAGCAGTTCTTC.

V usage is TRBV4-1 and J usage is TRBJ1-4; tentatively, D is TRBD1 (5 bases). The germline V gene has CDR1 MGHRA and CDR2 YSYEKL. V was clipped by 4 bases and J by 4 bases, with 13 bases between them. This CDR3 has 15 residues. CDR3 DNA sequence: TGCGCCAGCAGCCCAGACAGTGATAATAATGAAAAACTGTTTTTT. Its protein is CASSPDSDNNEKLFF.

The chain links TRBV6-1 to TRBJ2-6; 8 bases are shared with TRBD1. Looked up from germline, CDR1 is MNHNS and CDR2 is SASEGT. The CDR3 runs to 19 residues. Trimming cost V 3 bases and J 0 bases; bases outside gene matches: 10. The CDR3 DNA follows: TGTGCCAGCAGTGACCGGAGGACAGGGAGTTTCTCTGGGGCCAACGTCCTGACTTTC. Amino acid sequence: CASSDRRTGSFSGANVLTF.

This clone showed up just once. The J gene is TRBJ2-1, the V gene TRBV4-3; no definite D call. Trimming took 0 bases from V and 6 from J, leaving 6 bases between them. Germline-derived CDR1 and CDR2 are LGHNA and YSLEER. CDR3 length equals 13 residues. CDR3 protein: CASSQENSNEQFF. CDR3 coding DNA: TGCGCCAGCAGCCAAGAAAACTCCAATGAGCAGTTCTTC.

The chain has TRBV7-2 and TRBJ2-7; 7 nucleotides align to TRBD1. The J segment lost 1 base and the V segment lost 4 bases, leaving 7 bases of the junction unmatched. CDR3 size: 15 residues. Per the germline V gene, CDR1 is SGHTA and CDR2 is FQGNSA. The CDR3 reads CASSSAGTASYEQYF. CDR3 nucleotide sequence: TGTGCCAGCAGCTCAGCCGGGACAGCTTCCTACGAGCAGTACTTC. The whole variable domain, remainder taken from reference TRBV7-2 and TRBJ2-7, is GAGVSQSPSNKVTEKGKDVELRCDPISGHTALYWYRQSLGQGLEFLIYFQGNSAPDKSGLPSDRFSAERTGGSVSTLTIQRTQQEDSAVYLCASSSAGTASYEQYFGPGTRLTVT.

V gene TRBV30 combines with J gene TRBJ2-3; TRBD2 aligns across 8 bases. The trim removed 1 base at V and 9 bases at J, leaving 6 bases unmatched. Looked up from germline, CDR1 is GTSNPN and CDR2 is SVGIG (reference sequence). The CDR3 loop spans 13 amino acids. In DNA form, the CDR3 reads TGTGCCTGGAGTGCCGGGGGGGCATGGACGCAGTATTTT. Translation: CAWSAGGAWTQYF.

This chain uses TRBV30 with TRBJ2-3; D gene ambiguous. This CDR3 is 11 amino acids long. Germline V gives CDR1 GTSNPN, CDR2 SVGIG (reference sequence). CDR3 region: CATSNSDTQYF. The CDR3 DNA reads TGTGCTACGTCAAACTCCGATACGCAGTATTTT.

The chain has TRBV11-3 and TRBJ2-2, with 7 bases aligning to TRBD2. The CDR3 extends over 18 amino acids. The J segment lost 2 bases and the V segment lost 3 bases, leaving 12 bases of the junction unmatched. Germline V gene lookup returns CDR1 SGHNT and CDR2 YENEEA. In nucleotides, the CDR3 is TGTGCCAGCAGCTTTACGAGGGCTAGCGGACGAAACACCGGGGAGCTGTTTTTT. Its translation is CASSFTRASGRNTGELFF. Combining the CDR3 with reference TRBV11-3 and TRBJ2-2 gives the whole variable domain EAGVVQSPRYKIIEKKQPVAFWCNPISGHNTLYWYLQNLGQGPELLIRYENEEAVDDSQLPKDRFSAERLKGVDSTLKIQPAELGDSAVYLCASSFTRASGRNTGELFFGEGSRLTVL.

The V gene is TRBV4-2, the J gene TRBJ2-1; D is possibly TRBD2 (7 bases). The V gene lost 0 bases and the J gene lost 5 bases, with 23 bases spanning the gap. This CDR3 contains 19 residues. CDR1 and CDR2 from the germline V gene are LGHNA and YNFKEQ. DNA of the CDR3: TGTGCCAGCAGCCAAGATAAACTTGGGGGGCTAGCGGACCACAATGAGCAGTTCTTC. Translating it yields CASSQDKLGGLADHNEQFF.

This clone occurred once. The chain carries TRBV5-1 and TRBJ2-2, with TRBD1 as a possible D gene (5 bases). Germline V gives CDR1 SGHRS, CDR2 YFSETQ. V was trimmed by 0 bases and J by 2 bases, leaving 14 bases between them. This CDR3 contains 17 residues. The CDR3 coding sequence is TGCGCCAGCAGCTTGGGGCTGCGTCAGGGTAACACCGGGGAGCTGTTTTTT. This encodes CASSLGLRQGNTGELFF.

This sequence joins TRBV9 and TRBJ2-2; 11 bases map to TRBD1. V gave up 2 bases and J gave up 6 bases; unmatched junction bases: 3. The CDR3 totals 15 residues. Looked up from germline, CDR1 is SGDLS and CDR2 is YYNGEE. The CDR3 sequence is CASSVGQGASGELFF. The CDR3 region has the DNA TGTGCCAGCAGCGTCGGACAGGGGGCTTCCGGGGAGCTGTTTTTT.